These 26 T cell receptor beta chains share one sample of origin, sequenced in a study of OX40 agonist ivuxolimab in advanced cancers. Only in-frame clones appear in the TCRdb table, and some are missing; sequencing was by immunoSEQ multiplex PCR. The sample consists of 99,000 or so clones, roughly 94% of them appearing once. Here the sequenced sample was CD4+ or CD8+ T cells sorted from blood, taken in a trial of the OX40 agonist ivuxolimab. These receptors came from an adult with an advanced solid tumor such as melanoma, head and neck, liver or kidney cancer.

V gene TRBV5-1 combines with J gene TRBJ2-5; 12 positions agree with TRBD2. The CDR3 totals 17 residues. V gave up 4 bases and J gave up 4 bases; unmatched junction bases: 11. The germline V gene encodes CDR1 SGHRS and CDR2 YFSETQ. The CDR3, as DNA: TGCGCCAGCAGCACCGGACTAGCGGGGCCGAGGGTAGAGACCCAGTACTTC. This translates into CASSTGLAGPRVETQYF.

The rearrangement uses TRBV28 and TRBJ2-4; a weak D match, TRBD2 (5 bases). The V end was cut by 5 bases, the J end by 8 bases, with 16 bases between. The V gene's germline CDR1 is MDHEN and CDR2 SYDVKM. The CDR3 extends over 14 amino acids. The CDR3 here is CASSPPHLGDIQYF. The DNA of the CDR3 is TGTGCCAGCAGTCCCCCCCACCTCGGGGACATTCAGTACTTC.

V and J are TRBV2 and TRBJ2-2, with D possibly being TRBD1 (6 bases). CDR1 is SNHLY and CDR2 is FYNNEI in the germline V gene. This CDR3 spans 14 amino acids. V dropped 7 bases and J dropped 2 bases, with 11 bases sitting between them. Here the CDR3 reads CASMRGSNTGELFF. For the CDR3, the DNA is TGTGCCAGCATGAGGGGGAGTAACACCGGGGAGCTGTTTTTT.

This chain connects TRBV6-1 to TRBJ2-7, with TRBD1 matching 10 bases. Trimming cost V 10 bases and J 4 bases; bases outside gene matches: 10. CDR3 length equals 14 residues. CDR1 and CDR2 from the germline V gene are MNHNS and SASEGT. In nucleotides, the CDR3 is TGTGCCACCCTACCGGGACAGGGGTGGTACGAGCAGTACTTC. Translated: CATLPGQGWYEQYF.

The rearrangement links TRBV5-6 to TRBJ1-6; no firm D call. This CDR3 comprises 15 residues. Per germline, CDR1 SGHDT and CDR2 YYEEEE. Trimming removed 2 bases at V and 7 bases at J, with 13 bases between. CDR3 loop: CASSLHTLGNSPLHF. Here the CDR3 DNA reads TGTGCCAGCAGCTTACACACATTAGGCAATTCACCCCTCCACTTT.

V gene TRBV5-1 combines with J gene TRBJ1-1; 7 nucleotides align to TRBD1. Per germline, CDR1 SGHRS and CDR2 YFSETQ. CDR3 size: 17 residues. V lost 4 bases and J lost 4; bases outside the gene matches: 16. The CDR3 bases are TGCGCCAGCAGCCCCGAAGGGGCACCAGGGGGAGGCACTGAAGCTTTCTTT. Translating it yields CASSPEGAPGGGTEAFF.

V is TRBV5-1 and J is TRBJ2-3, with 9 bases aligning to TRBD1. Germline assignment: CDR1 SGHRS and CDR2 YFSETQ. The V gene end was trimmed by 3 bases and the J gene end by 4 bases; junction bases not matched to a gene: 6. This CDR3 spans 15 amino acids. CDR3 DNA: TGCGCCAGCAGCTCTCACAGGGGGCTCGCAGATACGCAGTATTTT. This translates into CASSSHRGLADTQYF.

The count of this clone is one. The DNA of the CDR3 is TGCGCCAGCAGTTTCGGGACAGGTCCCTACGAGCAGTACTTC. Protein sequence: CASSFGTGPYEQYF. V is TRBV5-1 and J is TRBJ2-7, with 8 bases aligning to TRBD1. Unmatched junction bases numbered 6, after V lost 5 bases and J lost 2 bases. CDR1 is SGHRS, CDR2 YFSETQ, per germline. The CDR3 is made up of 14 amino acids.

The V call is TRBV5-1, the J call TRBJ2-1, with D perhaps matching TRBD1 (5 bases). CDR3 size: 16 residues. Germline V CDR1 and CDR2: SGHRS, YFSETQ. The ends were cut back, 1 base at V and 2 bases at J, with 13 bases in the middle. CDR3 coding DNA: TGCGCCAGCAGCTTGACCGGACAAGGTGCCTACAATGAGCAGTTCTTC. Amino acids: CASSLTGQGAYNEQFF.

This chain uses TRBV19 with TRBJ2-7, with 7 nucleotides matching TRBD1. V was clipped by 2 bases and J by 3 bases; unmatched bases: 7. CDR3 size: 15 residues. Germline CDR1 and CDR2: LNHDA and SQIVND (reference sequence). CDR3 in DNA: TGTGCCAGTAGTATATCGGGGACAGCGAGCTACGAGCAGTACTTC. As protein: CASSISGTASYEQYF.

The rearrangement links TRBV28 to TRBJ1-1; a possible D gene is TRBD1 (5 bases). The CDR3 runs 15 residues. The V gene's germline CDR1 is MDHEN and CDR2 SYDVKM. V was clipped by 6 bases and J by 4 bases, with 18 bases between them. CDR3 coding DNA: TGTGCCAGCAGCACCGAAGGGGCAGGGCGCACTGAAGCTTTCTTT. This gives the protein CASSTEGAGRTEAFF.

The V call is TRBV5-1, the J call TRBJ2-7; 8 nucleotides line up with TRBD1. CDR3 length: 15 amino acids. V was pared by 2 bases and J by 5 bases, with 9 bases of the junction left unmatched. Per the germline V gene, CDR1 is SGHRS and CDR2 is YFSETQ. Written as DNA, the CDR3 is TGCGCCAGCAGCTTCGCCGGCAGGGGGCGCGACGAGCAGTACTTC. Residues: CASSFAGRGRDEQYF.

The rearrangement links TRBV4-3 to TRBJ1-2; D uncertain. The CDR3 covers 13 residues. V dropped 0 bases and J dropped 8 bases, with 10 bases sitting between them. Germline V gene lookup returns CDR1 LGHNA and CDR2 YSLEER. In nucleotides, the CDR3 is TGCGCCAGCAGCCAAGATTGGAGGGCCGGCTACACCTTC. Translated, it gives CASSQDWRAGYTF.

The chain joins TRBV5-4 to TRBJ1-5; a weak D match, TRBD1 (5 bases). The CDR3 has 15 residues. The V gene lost 4 bases and the J gene lost 0 bases, with 11 bases spanning the gap. Germline lookup yields CDR1 SGHNT and CDR2 YYREEE (reference sequence). CDR3 coding DNA: TGTGCCAGCAGCCGTGGGGGGGATAGCAATCAGCCCCAGCATTTT. This encodes CASSRGGDSNQPQHF.

The rearrangement uses TRBV4-2 and TRBJ2-7, with 7 nucleotides matching TRBD1. CDR3 size: 14 residues. V lost 0 bases and J lost 3; bases outside the gene matches: 2. The germline gives CDR1 LGHNA, CDR2 YNFKEQ. The DNA of the CDR3 is TGTGCCAGCAGCCAAGAAAGACAGGGCTACGAGCAGTACTTC. This codes for CASSQERQGYEQYF.

V gene TRBV6-5 combines with J gene TRBJ2-7; a weak D match, TRBD1 (5 bases). CDR3 length equals 13 residues. Deletions cut 6 bases from V and 3 bases from J, with 12 bases between. Looked up from germline, CDR1 is MNHEY and CDR2 is SVGAGI. The CDR3 region is CASSPMGLYEQYF. CDR3 sequence (DNA): TGTGCCAGCAGCCCCATGGGGCTCTACGAGCAGTACTTC.

V is TRBV5-6 and J is TRBJ1-2; D gene uncertain. There are 14 residues in the CDR3. Trimming took 4 bases from V and 4 from J, leaving 14 bases between them. CDR1 and CDR2 (germline): SGHDT, YYEEEE. This CDR3 reads CASSPSRSSYGYTF. The CDR3 coding sequence is TGTGCCAGCAGCCCTTCTCGCAGCTCCTATGGCTACACCTTC.

The chain uses TRBV30 and TRBJ1-5; D is ambiguous. The CDR3 sequence is 18 residues long. Trimming took 2 bases from V and 0 from J, leaving 20 bases between them. Germline CDR1 is GTSNPN and CDR2 is SVGIG (reference sequence). For the CDR3, the DNA is TGTGCCTGGAGTCCCCCCCGGAGGGCAGATTATAGCAATCAGCCCCAGCATTTT. It specifies CAWSPPRRADYSNQPQHF.

The genes are TRBV11-2 and TRBJ2-3, with TRBD2 matching over 7 bases. The germline gives CDR1 SGHAT, CDR2 FQNNGV. The CDR3 runs to 15 residues. Unmatched junction bases numbered 6, after V lost 5 bases and J lost 1 base. CDR3 in DNA: TGTGCCAGCAGCACCGGGGGAGGGGGCACAGATACGCAGTATTTT. Protein: CASSTGGGGTDTQYF.

This chain connects TRBV5-6 to TRBJ2-5; TRBD2 aligns across 8 bases. CDR1 is SGHDT and CDR2 is YYEEEE in the germline V gene. Unmatched junction bases numbered 3, after V lost 2 bases and J lost 3 bases. CDR3 length: 14 residues. CDR3 sequence (DNA): TGTGCCAGCAGCTTTAGCGGGGAAAAAGAGACCCAGTACTTC. Amino acids: CASSFSGEKETQYF.

V is TRBV7-7 and J is TRBJ2-1; TRBD2 matches 12 bases. Per germline, CDR1 SSHAT and CDR2 FNYEAQ (reference sequence). This CDR3 has 15 residues. The J segment lost 7 bases and the V segment lost 5 bases, leaving 6 bases of the junction unmatched. The CDR3 is CASSPGTSGGNEQFF. DNA of the CDR3: TGTGCCAGCAGCCCAGGCACTAGCGGGGGGAATGAGCAGTTCTTC.

This chain's CDR3 is CASSRGQGRYTEAFF. The CDR3 DNA follows: TGCGCCAGCAGCCGGGGTCAGGGCAGGTACACTGAAGCTTTCTTT. The V and J genes are TRBV5-1 and TRBJ1-1, with D possibly being TRBD1 (5 bases). Deletions cut 4 bases from V and 3 bases from J, with 16 bases between. Germline lookup yields CDR1 SGHRS and CDR2 YFSETQ. There are 15 residues in the CDR3.

The chain joins TRBV29-1 to TRBJ1-2; D not resolved. CDR3 size: 13 residues. V dropped 2 bases and J dropped 2 bases, with 9 bases sitting between them. Germline CDR1 SQVTM, CDR2 ANQGSEA. The chain's CDR3 is CSVEISTNYGYTF. The CDR3 bases are TGCAGCGTTGAAATCAGTACAAACTATGGCTACACCTTC.

The chain joins TRBV28 to TRBJ2-7; perhaps TRBD2 as D (7 bases). Trimming removed 7 bases from V and 0 bases from J, with 16 bases in between. This CDR3 comprises 15 residues. The V gene's germline CDR1 is MDHEN and CDR2 SYDVKM. DNA for the CDR3: TGTGCCAGCACTCCGGGGGGCCTCGGCTCCTACGAGCAGTACTTC. It is translated as CASTPGGLGSYEQYF.

The rearrangement uses TRBV15 and TRBJ1-1; D gene ambiguous. The germline V gene has CDR1 LNHNV and CDR2 YYDKDF (reference sequence). V gave up 0 bases and J gave up 5 bases, with 13 bases separating them. CDR3 size: 15 residues. In nucleotides, the CDR3 is TGTGCCACCAGCAGAGAGGTCTCGGGCGGGACTGAAGCTTTCTTT. Translating it yields CATSREVSGGTEAFF.

This chain joins TRBV18 and TRBJ1-5; 10 nucleotides agree with TRBD1. The V and J ends lost 3 bases and 7 bases, in that order; junction bases with no gene match: 3. This CDR3 region has 14 residues. Germline V gene lookup returns CDR1 KGHSH and CDR2 LQKENI. The CDR3 region has the DNA TGTGCCAGCTCACCCGGGACAGGGGACCAGCCCCAGCATTTT. It codes for CASSPGTGDQPQHF.